Given below is one T cell receptor (beta chain) in context. Its antigen is currently unknown. This CDR3 is 15 amino acids long. Germline V gene lookup returns CDR1 SGDLS and CDR2 YYNGEE. V was trimmed by 0 bases and J by 2 bases, leaving 10 bases between them. This entry is derived from a study of vaccination effects on CD4 cells after COVID-19. About the research overall: Every well housed around 2.1 million PBMC, which grew in culture alongside about 10 IU/ml IL-2 and 10 ug/ml peptides. Study-wide results and caveats: Just 1 of 255 vaccine-induced clones in healthy recipients was cross-reactive. Marked contraction was observed in infection-induced and vaccine-induced clones late after vaccination.

Using immunoSEQ multiplex PCR, the repertoire was profiled, and TCRdb retains in-frame clones only, with some absent. This sample has fewer than 75,000 clones, with under 80% found just once. A roughly ten-day culture period preceded the isolation of CD4+ T cells. Either the mRNA-1273 or the BNT162b2 vaccine was given to participants as two doses. The V gene is TRBV9, the J gene TRBJ2-3; tentatively, D is TRBD2 (5 bases). Here the sequenced sample was CD4+ T cells from PBMCs cultured without peptide, taken after COVID-19 vaccination. This TCR derives from a human donor who received a COVID-19 vaccine. This CDR3 is CASSVGRTDTDTQYF. CDR3 nucleotides: TGTGCCAGCAGCGTAGGGAGGACTGACACAGATACGCAGTATTTT.